These 4 T cell receptor beta chains originate from one sample sequenced in a study of cytomegalovirus exposure and HLA in healthy donors. Primers for the PCR totalled 60 Vbeta and 13 Jbeta. Assay used: immunoSEQ multiplex PCR; TCRdb lists only in-frame clones, some missing. This sample yields under 200,000 clones, of which approximately 80% are seen a single time; roughly 2.8% belongs to the top ten. Sample: PBMCs. The receptor set was obtained from a woman aged 40 to 50 in good health and CMV-seropositive.

This chain joins TRBV19 and TRBJ2-3, with TRBD2 identical over 7 bases. The CDR3 is 13 residues long. Germline values: CDR1 LNHDA, CDR2 SQIVND (reference sequence). Trimming cost V 7 bases and J 5 bases; bases outside gene matches: 6. The CDR3 bases are TGTGCCAGTACCTCGGGAGGCGAAGATACGCAGTATTTT. Translated, it gives CASTSGGEDTQYF.

The chain uses TRBV11-2 and TRBJ2-3; D possibly corresponds to TRBD2 (6 bases). The CDR3 spans 16 residues. V lost 2 bases and J 2 bases, leaving 14 bases between the germline ends. Germline-derived CDR1 and CDR2 are SGHAT and FQNNGV. Here the CDR3 reads CASSLLGGLLTDTQYF. CDR3 coding DNA: TGTGCCAGCAGCTTACTGGGGGGACTCCTCACAGATACGCAGTATTTT.

This chain connects TRBV6-5 to TRBJ2-7; possibly TRBD2 for D (5 bases). Per germline, CDR1 MNHEY and CDR2 SVGAGI. The CDR3 runs 13 residues. The V end lost 6 bases, the J end lost 5 bases, and 14 bases lay between the germline ends. CDR3 protein: CASRSNGENEQYF. As DNA, the CDR3 is TGTGCCAGCAGGTCAAACGGGGAGAACGAGCAGTACTTC.

CDR3 loop: CASTFTDTQYF. In DNA, the CDR3 is TGTGCCAGCACCTTCACAGATACGCAGTATTTT. The chain joins TRBV2 to TRBJ2-3; D call uncertain. Trimming pared 7 bases from V and 2 bases from J, leaving 4 bases between. The CDR3 has 11 amino acids. Germline values: CDR1 SNHLY, CDR2 FYNNEI.